This section outlines one TCR beta chain sequence together with its context. What it binds is not known. This entry is derived from a study of OX40 agonist ivuxolimab in advanced cancers. Study background: Ivuxolimab was administered intravenously to patients at 0.01 to 10 mg/kg every 2 weeks. General study findings and limits: CD4+ and CD8+ blood T cells expanded clonally by week 6 at 0.1 to 3.0 mg/kg.

Enrollment shut out patients with autoimmune disease history or systemic immunosuppression. Germline V gene lookup returns CDR1 WNHNN and CDR2 SYGVQD (reference sequence). The CDR3 sequence is 14 residues long. Trimming cost V 0 bases and J 6 bases, with 12 bases left between them. Sequenced by immunoSEQ multiplex PCR; TCRdb stores in-frame clones only, minus some. The table lists some 30,000 clones, 74% of them singletons, with approximately 13% in the top ten. The TCR comes from an adult with an advanced solid tumor such as melanoma, head and neck, liver or kidney cancer. This chain uses TRBV10-1 with TRBJ2-7, with no clear D. The sequencing used CD4+ or CD8+ T cells sorted from blood, collected in a trial of the OX40 agonist ivuxolimab. DNA of the CDR3: TGCGCCAGCAGTGAGTCATCGGCGGTCCGCGAGCAGTACTTC. Its protein product is CASSESSAVREQYF.